The 28 T cell receptor beta chains given below trace back to one sample, sequenced in a study of Tregs in tolerant kidney transplant recipients. Method: immunoSEQ multiplex PCR; TCRdb's copy keeps in-frame clones and lacks some. The table includes tens of thousands of clones, about four fifths detected once. The sample consisted of CD4+ T cells from blood. These receptors were collected from a human donor in good health.

The chain recombines TRBV5-8 with TRBJ1-1; a weak D match, TRBD1 (5 bases). V was cut by 4 bases and J by 5 bases, with 18 bases left in between. Germline V gene data show CDR1 as SGHTS and CDR2 as YDEGEE. CDR3 length: 15 amino acids. CDR3 nucleotides: TGTGCCAGCAGCCTGCCCGGGGGACCCCAAACTGAAGCTTTCTTT. Its protein product is CASSLPGGPQTEAFF.

The chain links TRBV5-4 to TRBJ2-7; D is unclear. Germline CDR1 is SGHNT and CDR2 is YYREEE (reference sequence). This CDR3 has 14 residues. V shed 2 bases and J shed 6 bases, with 15 bases lying between them. The chain's CDR3 is CASSLSGFSGEQYF. DNA for the CDR3: TGTGCCAGCAGCTTAAGTGGCTTCTCGGGCGAGCAGTACTTC. The full variable domain, with the rest looked up from reference TRBV5-4 and TRBJ2-7, is ETGVTQSPTHLIKTRGQQVTLRCSSQSGHNTVSWYQQALGQGPQFIFQYYREEENGRGNFPPRFSGLQFPNYSSELNVNALELDDSALYLCASSLSGFSGEQYFGPGTRLTVT.

This clone was seen a single time. This chain links TRBV30 with TRBJ1-2; the match to TRBD1 covers 8 bases. Germline V lookup: CDR1 GTSNPN, CDR2 SVGIG (reference sequence). The length of the CDR3 is 11 residues. The CDR3 sequence is CARGQGHGYTF. In DNA form, the CDR3 reads TGTGCTCGAGGACAGGGCCATGGCTACACCTTC.

This clone was observed a handful of times. This chain uses TRBV15 with TRBJ2-5; the D call may be TRBD1 or TRBD2 (5 bases each). The V end was cut by 5 bases, the J end by 0 bases, with 19 bases between. Germline CDR1 reads LNHNV; CDR2 reads YYDKDF (reference sequence). CDR3 size: 17 residues. The CDR3, as DNA: TGTGCCACCAGCTCCCCACCCCGGGACCGTAACCAAGAGACCCAGTACTTC. Translated: CATSSPPRDRNQETQYF.

This chain links TRBV4-1 with TRBJ2-2; tentatively, D is TRBD2 (5 bases). V was cut by 0 bases and J by 4 bases, with 18 bases left in between. CDR1 and CDR2 (germline): MGHRA, YSYEKL. The CDR3 extends over 18 amino acids. The CDR3 reads CASSQEPERADVTGELFF. CDR3 DNA sequence: TGCGCCAGCAGCCAAGAGCCCGAGAGGGCGGACGTCACCGGGGAGCTGTTTTTT.

CDR3 loop: CASSYFNEQFF. The DNA for the CDR3 is TGTGCCAGCAGTTACTTCAATGAGCAGTTCTTC. The chain links TRBV6-5 to TRBJ2-1; no clear D. Trimming left V 1 base short and J 6 bases short, with 1 base between. CDR1 and CDR2 from the germline V gene are MNHEY and SVGAGI. The CDR3 loop spans 11 amino acids.

The rearrangement uses TRBV28 and TRBJ1-2; D is unclear. Germline-derived CDR1 and CDR2 are MDHEN and SYDVKM. CDR3 size: 13 residues. V dropped 1 base and J dropped 8 bases, with 11 bases sitting between them. The CDR3, as DNA: TGTGCCAGCAGTTTATCGCGGGGAGCCGGCTACACCTTC. Translation: CASSLSRGAGYTF.

This chain's CDR3 is CASSTLETQYF. CDR3 nucleotide sequence: TGTGCCAGCAGCACATTAGAGACCCAGTACTTC. The rearrangement joins TRBV5-5 to TRBJ2-5; D not certain. CDR3 length equals 11 residues. Germline V gives CDR1 SGHKS, CDR2 YYEKEE (reference sequence). The V gene lost 4 bases and the J gene lost 4 bases, with 5 bases spanning the gap.

The rearrangement links TRBV19 to TRBJ2-3; a weak D match, TRBD1 (5 bases). The CDR3 totals 14 residues. The V end was cut by 6 bases, the J end by 0 bases, with 10 bases between. Germline values: CDR1 LNHDA, CDR2 SQIVND (reference sequence). The CDR3: CASSRTLSTDTQYF. The DNA of the CDR3 is TGTGCCAGTAGCCGGACACTAAGCACAGATACGCAGTATTTT.

The chain has TRBV5-1 and TRBJ2-7, with D unclear. This CDR3 region has 13 residues. From germline, CDR1 is SGHRS and CDR2 YFSETQ. V was cut by 0 bases and J by 7 bases, with 11 bases left in between. In DNA, the CDR3 is TGCGCCAGCAGCTTGGAGACCTCCGGTGAGCAGTACTTC. Its translation: CASSLETSGEQYF.

V is TRBV27 and J is TRBJ2-2; D is possibly TRBD1 (6 bases). Germline CDR1 is MNHEY and CDR2 is SMNVEV (reference sequence). The ends were cut back, 3 bases at V and 7 bases at J, with 18 bases in the middle. This CDR3 contains 16 residues. The CDR3 DNA is TGTGCCAGCAGTTTGAGGGTGCGACAGGCCGGCGGGGAGCTGTTTTTT. This codes for CASSLRVRQAGGELFF.

The J gene is TRBJ1-1, the V gene TRBV7-9; TRBD1 agrees at 7 bases. Germline V CDR1 and CDR2: SEHNR, FQNEAQ (reference sequence). V trimming: 1 base; J trimming: 0 bases; junction bases outside the gene matches: 2. There are 15 residues in the CDR3. The CDR3 reads CASSLGQGLNTEAFF. The CDR3 DNA reads as TGTGCCAGCAGCTTAGGACAGGGATTGAACACTGAAGCTTTCTTT.

The chain combines TRBV5-5 with TRBJ2-1, with D maybe TRBD1 (6 bases). V lost 1 base and J lost 4, with 18 bases in between. Germline CDR1 is SGHKS and CDR2 is YYEKEE (reference sequence). This CDR3 spans 17 amino acids. The CDR3 region has the DNA TGTGCCAGCAGCTTGAGAGTTGGAGGACAGCGGTACAATGAGCAGTTCTTC. It specifies CASSLRVGGQRYNEQFF.

The chain is built from TRBV4-1 and TRBJ2-5; possibly TRBD1 or TRBD2 for D (6 bases each). This CDR3 spans 15 amino acids. The V and J ends lost 0 bases and 5 bases respectively, with 13 bases between them. Per the germline V gene, CDR1 is MGHRA and CDR2 is YSYEKL. Written as DNA, the CDR3 is TGCGCCAGCAGCCAAGATCGACGGGGGCACGAGACCCAGTACTTC. Its translation: CASSQDRRGHETQYF.

In its sample, this clone was seen once. The rearrangement links TRBV27 to TRBJ1-3; D is undetermined. V was trimmed by 0 bases and J by 4 bases, leaving 7 bases between them. The V gene's germline CDR1 is MNHEY and CDR2 SMNVEV (reference sequence). There are 14 residues in the CDR3. Here the CDR3 reads CASSLSGLGNTIYF. The CDR3 DNA reads TGTGCCAGCAGTTTATCGGGTTTGGGAAACACCATATATTTT.

V and J are TRBV2 and TRBJ1-5; D call uncertain. Looked up from germline, CDR1 is SNHLY and CDR2 is FYNNEI. The ends were cut back, 5 bases at V and 4 bases at J, with 9 bases in the middle. The CDR3 has 13 amino acids. This CDR3 reads CASSPDGNQPQHF. The CDR3 coding sequence is TGTGCCAGCAGTCCGGACGGAAATCAGCCCCAGCATTTT.

This clone has just one count. The chain joins TRBV11-2 to TRBJ1-2; D unclear. Trimming pared 0 bases from V and 8 bases from J, leaving 10 bases between. CDR3 length: 13 residues. CDR1 is SGHAT, CDR2 FQNNGV, per germline. CDR3 DNA: TGTGCCAGCAGCTTAGAGGCGATCGGAGGCTACACCTTC. It translates to CASSLEAIGGYTF. Looking up the rest from reference TRBV11-2 and TRBJ1-2 gives the full variable domain: EAGVAQSPRYKIIEKRQSVAFWCNPISGHATLYWYQQILGQGPKLLIQFQNNGVVDDSQLPKDRFSAERLKGVDSTLKIQPAKLEDSAVYLCASSLEAIGGYTFGSGTRLTVV.

The gene calls are TRBV25-1 and TRBJ2-1, with TRBD2 as a possible D gene (7 bases). The CDR3 sequence is 14 residues long. V lost 6 bases to trimming and J lost 7 bases, with 16 bases between them. The germline V gene has CDR1 MGHDK and CDR2 SYGVNS. For the CDR3, the DNA is TGTGCCAGCAGGAGGGGGGGAGTGAGGAATGAGCAGTTCTTC. Amino acids: CASRRGGVRNEQFF.

This clone was counted between two and nine times. The gene calls are TRBV6-4 and TRBJ2-5; the D gene is possibly TRBD2 (5 bases). In germline, CDR1 is MRHNA, CDR2 SNTAGT. The V and J ends lost 3 bases and 5 bases respectively, with 13 bases between them. CDR3 length: 14 amino acids. CDR3 coding DNA: TGTGCCAGCAGTGAAGGAGGAAGTCGGGAGACCCAGTACTTC. Its translation: CASSEGGSRETQYF.

The gene calls are TRBV7-2 and TRBJ1-6; TRBD1 matches 8 bases. Germline CDR1 is SGHTA and CDR2 is FQGNSA. V lost 4 bases to trimming and J lost 10 bases; unmatched junction nucleotides: 15. The CDR3 covers 17 residues. The CDR3 DNA follows: TGTGCCAGCAGCTCTGGACAGGGAGGACCATCCTGGTCACCCCTCCACTTT. It specifies CASSSGQGGPSWSPLHF.

A few counts support this clone. The genes are TRBV5-1 and TRBJ2-1; 7 nucleotides agree with TRBD1. CDR1 and CDR2 (germline): SGHRS, YFSETQ. With V trimmed by 4 bases and J by 8 bases, 9 bases remained unmatched. This CDR3 region has 14 residues. The CDR3 loop reads CASSRRQGNDEQFF. Written as DNA, the CDR3 is TGCGCCAGCAGCCGCAGACAGGGCAACGATGAGCAGTTCTTC.

The rearrangement links TRBV19 to TRBJ2-3, with 13 positions matching TRBD2. This CDR3 has 17 residues. Germline-derived CDR1 and CDR2 are LNHDA and SQIVND (reference sequence). Trimming removed 4 bases from V and 8 bases from J; junction bases left unmatched: 12. CDR3 residues: CASSTTLAGGGAVTQYF. The CDR3 coding sequence is TGTGCCAGTAGTACGACACTAGCGGGAGGGGGAGCTGTTACGCAGTATTTT.

This clone is a singleton in its sample. The rearrangement uses TRBV11-3 and TRBJ2-1, with D maybe TRBD2 (6 bases). The germline V and J ends were trimmed by 3 bases and 9 bases, with 12 bases remaining between them. This CDR3 has 13 amino acids. CDR1 SGHNT and CDR2 YENEEA come from the germline V gene. The CDR3 DNA reads as TGTGCCAGCAGCTTCTACCTCGGGAGTGAGCAGTTCTTC. It translates to CASSFYLGSEQFF.

The CDR3 DNA follows: TGTGCCAGCAAGGACAGGGCCGAGACCCAGTACTTC. This translates into CASKDRAETQYF. This chain uses TRBV6-5 with TRBJ2-5, with 8 bases fitting TRBD1. Per germline, CDR1 MNHEY and CDR2 SVGAGI. Trimming cost V 7 bases and J 5 bases; bases outside gene matches: 3. The CDR3 covers 12 residues.

The V gene is TRBV5-8, the J gene TRBJ1-1; D remains unclear. This CDR3 is 13 amino acids long. Per the germline V gene, CDR1 is SGHTS and CDR2 is YDEGEE. The V end was cut by 2 bases, the J end by 0 bases, with 5 bases between. CDR3: CASSLAVNTEAFF. The CDR3 region has the DNA TGTGCCAGCAGCTTAGCAGTGAACACTGAAGCTTTCTTT. The full variable domain, its missing parts supplied by reference TRBV5-8 and TRBJ1-1, is EAGVTQSPTHLIKTRGQQATLRCSPISGHTSVYWYQQALGLGLQFLLWYDEGEERNRGNFPPRFSGRQFPNYSSELNVNALELEDSALYLCASSLAVNTEAFFGQGTRLTVV.

V gene TRBV11-3 combines with J gene TRBJ1-1; D gene uncertain. CDR3 length equals 16 residues. The germline V gene encodes CDR1 SGHNT and CDR2 YENEEA. Trimming cost V 0 bases and J 4 bases, with 15 bases left between them. Here the CDR3 DNA reads TGTGCCAGCAGCTTAGATAACTGGGGTGGAGGCACTGAAGCTTTCTTT. Its protein product is CASSLDNWGGGTEAFF.

The CDR3 nucleotides are TGTGCCAGTAGTATTGGTTTGACTAGCGGGCTCTCTGGGGCCAACGTCCTGACTTTC. This sequence encodes CASSIGLTSGLSGANVLTF. This chain joins TRBV19 and TRBJ2-6; 10 bases map to TRBD2. V was pared by 3 bases and J by 0 bases, with 8 bases of the junction left unmatched. The V gene's germline CDR1 is LNHDA and CDR2 SQIVND (reference sequence). The CDR3 has 19 amino acids.

CDR3 coding DNA: TGTGCCAGCAGCTTAGAACAGCGCAACTATGGCTACACCTTC. This translates into CASSLEQRNYGYTF. The chain carries TRBV7-9 and TRBJ1-2; D call uncertain. This CDR3 region has 14 residues. Germline CDR1 and CDR2: SEHNR and FQNEAQ (reference sequence). V dropped 1 base and J dropped 2 bases, with 8 bases sitting between them.